This T cell receptor (beta chain) was found in a study of cytotoxic CD8 clonotypes in ibrutinib-treated CLL. Study-wide context: There were about 11 relapsed/refractory patients and more than 14 treatment-naive patients, and fewer than 18 were IGHV unmutated.

The sequencing depth, 1 in 200,000 to 1 in 1 million T cells, was the target. Data came from immunoSEQ multiplex PCR; TCRdb stores just in-frame clones and leaves some out. This sample has about 89,000 clones; 60% to 80% occur once, and the top ten carry about 29%. As concerns this clone: As yet, its antigen is unknown.

Trimming removed 2 bases from V and 3 bases from J, with 5 bases in between. There are 12 residues in the CDR3. CDR1 and CDR2 from the germline V gene are MGHDK and SYGVNS. General observations from the study: Among the clonotypes, public ones were uncommon and contracted or held stable on treatment. Sampling times (in sustained-remission versus progressing patients) were not the same.

Source: PBMCs, taken after 12 months of ibrutinib treatment. The rearrangement links TRBV25-1 to TRBJ2-7, with D uncertain. This clonotype was obtained from a human donor with chronic lymphocytic leukemia. DNA of the CDR3: TGTGCCAGCAGTGAACTGGGCTACGAGCAGTACTTC. Translating it yields CASSELGYEQYF.